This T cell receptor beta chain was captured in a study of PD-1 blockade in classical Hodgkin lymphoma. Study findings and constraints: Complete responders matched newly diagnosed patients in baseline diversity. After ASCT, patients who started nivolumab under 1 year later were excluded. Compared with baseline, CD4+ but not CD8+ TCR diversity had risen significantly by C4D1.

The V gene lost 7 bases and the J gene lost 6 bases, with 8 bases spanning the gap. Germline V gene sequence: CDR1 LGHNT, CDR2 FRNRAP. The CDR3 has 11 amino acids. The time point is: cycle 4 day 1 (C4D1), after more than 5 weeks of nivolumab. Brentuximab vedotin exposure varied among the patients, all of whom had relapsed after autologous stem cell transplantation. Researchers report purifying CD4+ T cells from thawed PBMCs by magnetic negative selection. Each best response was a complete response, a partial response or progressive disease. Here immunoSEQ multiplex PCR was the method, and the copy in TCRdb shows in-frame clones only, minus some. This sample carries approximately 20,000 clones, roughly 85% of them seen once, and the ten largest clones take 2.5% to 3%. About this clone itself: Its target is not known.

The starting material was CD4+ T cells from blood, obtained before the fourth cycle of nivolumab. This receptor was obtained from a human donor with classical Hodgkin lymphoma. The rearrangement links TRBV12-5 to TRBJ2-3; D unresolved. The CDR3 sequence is CASALLDTQYF. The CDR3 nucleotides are TGTGCTAGTGCCCTCCTGGATACGCAGTATTTT.